This T cell receptor (beta chain) was sequenced during a study of shared clonotypes between healthy human individuals (TCRdb year 2020). For context, the study as a whole: Two women and three men aged 18 to 49 years were included in the cohort. For each donor, CD4 naive and CD4 memory were each given three plates, CD8 naive was given two plates, and CD8 memory was given one plate. To estimate repertoire size and how much clonotype sharing occurs between individuals, the study deeply sequenced the blood TCR repertoires of about five healthy adults. To increase sequencing depth and limit assay-specific biases, TCR repertoire library preparation and sequencing were carried out by different laboratories using diverse techniques. Each donor's leukapheresis produced roughly between about 0.9 and 9.5 billion PBMCs. On the study overall, not on this receptor specifically: Rarefaction of sorted-subset datasets indicated incomplete sequencing despite the large sequencing depth. Compared with non-shared clonotypes, clonotypes shared by all four sorted-subset donors had higher generation probabilities. Across four donors, approximately 5% of naive CD4, 3% to 4% of naive CD8, about 2.3% of memory CD4, and about 0.44% of memory CD8 clonotypes were shared. The small number of donors limited the genetic and exposure-history diversity represented. Only blood was sampled, and tissue TCR repertoires likely differ from those in blood. Based on pairwise subsampling, the degree of clonotype sharing among donors was expected to be affected by sequencing depth. Estimated clonotype richness was generally larger for naive than for memory subsets.

Spanning cysteine to phenylalanine, the CDR3 consists of 13 amino acids. Of all the DNA, just the CDR3 is kept, 39 bases in frame from base 1. The germline V gene specifies MDHEN as CDR1 and SYDVKM as CDR2. A distance of 10 bases separates the germline ends of V and J, which lose 11 bases and 0 bases respectively. The donors were healthy, HIV-negative adults who had no recently reported acute infections or vaccinations. Every donor was a Caucasian adult living in Nashville, Tennessee, USA. CD4+ T cells were enriched by magnetic negative selection, after which naive cells were positively selected on CD45RA and the negative fraction was taken as the memory subset. After blood collection by leukapheresis, PBMCs were isolated using Ficoll-Histopaque density gradient centrifugation and then cryopreserved in the vapor phase of liquid nitrogen. Analytical flow cytometry was used to check the purity and quantity of every magnetically sorted T cell population. Each sorted fraction had its genomic DNA isolated and then quantified by UV absorbance on a Nanodrop 2000c.

This clone was recorded only once. It has no known antigen specificity. Within one base of it there is no much larger clone, and no base qualities were kept. TCR CDR3 regions were amplified from genomic DNA by multiplex PCR using the deep immunoSEQ assay. Extracted genomic DNA from each cell subset was distributed evenly across all wells of several immunoSEQ 96-well plates, and each plate was treated as a replicate. For sorted subsets, approximately 200 ng of genomic DNA, equivalent to roughly 33,000 T cell genomes, went into each replicate PCR. Purified libraries were measured with a Qubit 3.0 fluorometer, size-checked on a Bioanalyzer 2100, and measured again with the KAPA Library Quantification kit. Every immunoSEQ 96-well plate was sequenced on a dedicated single-read 150-cycle Illumina NextSeq 550 flow cell. The original pipeline was this. Because the immunoSEQ output held only junctional sequences and lacked quality scores, the filtering could not match the filtering applied to full-length reads. Sequences were annotated with PyIR, a Python wrapper for IgBLAST v1.9, and V/J genes and CDR3 were assigned using IMGT germline references. Reads were removed for weak V/J assignments (E-value above 1e-6), missing CDR3, stop codons, out-of-frame junctions, or ambiguous translated residues. V3J clonotypes were defined as sequences sharing the same inferred V gene, J gene, and CDR3 amino acid sequence. The percentage overlap between two repertoires was calculated by dividing the number of shared unique clonotypes by the size of the smaller repertoire. Richness of each repertoire was evaluated using RTK rarefaction, the Chao1 estimator, and Recon v2.1 estimates of unobserved clonotypes. Generation probabilities for all TCRbeta clonotypes obtained by the gDNA method from a few donors were computed using OLGA. What TCRdb holds here is the immuneACCESS table cut down to in-frame rearrangements. Part of the clones is not present; checked against another copy, under half of the missing clones reflect an unresolved V gene, and the others are unexplained. D and trimming were read from the DNA, whereas the V and J calls and clone size are those reported in that table. Counted in this sample were about 1 million clones; about 75% of them appeared once. Approximately 1.5% of the sample is held by the ten biggest clonotypes.

The receptor comes from a young man in good health. The sample was memory CD4+ T cells sorted from blood. In light of the paper, this sample's cell subset or site label describes: CD45RA-negative fraction. Recombination joined TRBV28 with TRBJ2-2, and perhaps TRBD2 as D gene, on 5 matching bases. The DNA sequence is as follows: TGTGCCGGAAGAGGGCCGAACACCGGGGAGCTGTTTTTT. It codes for CAGRGPNTGELFF. The CDR3 plus the reference TRBV28 and TRBJ2-2 genes for the other parts give the full variable domain: DVKVTQSSRYLVKRTGEKVFLECVQDMDHENMFWYRQDPGLGLRLIYFSYDVKMKEKGDIPEGYSVSREKKERFSLILESASTNQTSMYLCAGRGPNTGELFFGEGSRLTVL.